This TCR beta chain stems from a study of PD-1 blockade in classical Hodgkin lymphoma. Findings and limits, study-wide: The authors excluded patients who started nivolumab under 1 year after ASCT. CD8+ TCR diversity did not rise significantly by C4D1, unlike CD4+. As was reported, newly diagnosed patients showed lower baseline TCR diversity than healthy donors did.

Regarding this clone: Its matching antigen is unknown.

Profiled with immunoSEQ multiplex PCR; TCRdb holds only in-frame clones, not every one. Here the sample spans roughly 96,000 clones, roughly 87% being singletons. This CDR3 is 14 amino acids long. Trimming removed 7 bases from V and 0 bases from J, with 10 bases in between. The germline V gene encodes CDR1 MNHNS and CDR2 SASEGT. Each patient experienced a relapse that followed autologous stem cell transplantation, and brentuximab vedotin exposure varied. Sequenced material: peripheral blood mononuclear cells (PBMCs), taken before the second cycle of nivolumab. The rearrangement links TRBV6-1 to TRBJ2-1; D not resolved. This sequence originates from a human donor with classical Hodgkin lymphoma. Here the CDR3 reads CASIYMSSYNEQFF. CDR3 in DNA: TGTGCCAGCATCTACATGAGCTCCTACAATGAGCAGTTCTTC.